This T cell receptor beta chain emerged from a study of neurological immune-mediated disorders. Study-wide points: Multiple sclerosis, the disease with the least TCR clonal expansion, fell below healthy controls, whereas HTLV-1-associated myelopathy showed the most. Across subjects, no CDR3 amino acid sequence appeared in expanded clones of more than one subject, a finding that suggested private repertoires in all groups.

Preparation of the unsorted libraries drew on 2 million PBMCs stored at -80 C. The cDNA was produced through 5'RACE with 10-nucleotide random UMIs. Each CDR3 protein gets one entry after TCRdb re-called the 5' RACE reads with MiXCR. The top ten hold about 1.8% of the sample, which has around 80,000 distinct CDR3 sequences, around a tenth seen once. This CDR3 region has 14 residues. The germline V gene encodes CDR1 SEHNR and CDR2 FQNEAQ (reference sequence). Trimming took 1 base from V and 5 from J, leaving 11 bases between them. The sample holds many counts of this clonotype. Its target is unknown. The sample taken for sequencing was PBMCs. This sequence was found in a man aged 40-55 years in good health. The chain combines TRBV7-9 with TRBJ1-2; D is perhaps TRBD1 (6 bases). This CDR3 reads CASSLVQGTYGYTF. DNA of the CDR3: TGTGCCAGCAGCTTAGTGCAGGGGACATATGGCTACACCTTC. The whole variable domain, filled in from reference TRBV7-9 and TRBJ1-2, reads DTGVSQNPRHKITKRGQNVTFRCDPISEHNRLYWYRQTLGQGPEFLTYFQNEAQLEKSRLLSDRFSAERPKGSFSTLEIQRTEQGDSAMYLCASSLVQGTYGYTFGSGTRLTVV.